The 3 T cell receptor beta chains reported below all come from one sample, sequenced in a study of Graves' ophthalmopathy and Graves' hyperthyroidism. RNA transcripts were the source from which TCR beta CDR3 regions were amplified. Second-round multiplex PCR followed a first-round RT-PCR using HTBI primers. MiXCR, run by TCRdb on the multiplex PCR reads, gives a single entry per CDR3 protein. The sample consists of 900,000 to 1,200,000 distinct CDR3 sequences, about 38% of them appearing once. Input material: peripheral blood or thyroid tissue (not recorded which). The receptor source for this set is an adult man with Graves' hyperthyroidism.

At least ten counts were recorded for this clonotype. V usage is TRBV11-2 and J usage is TRBJ2-7; D remains ambiguous. Germline V gene lookup returns CDR1 SGHAT and CDR2 FQNNGV. Between the trimmed V and J ends, which lost 5 bases and 2 bases, there was a span of 10 bases. This CDR3 is 13 amino acids long. CDR3 region: CASSPGPPYEQYF. The CDR3 DNA is TGTGCCAGCAGCCCTGGGCCTCCCTACGAGCAGTACTTC.

This chain links TRBV7-9 with TRBJ2-6; no reliable D call. CDR3 length: 17 residues. The V and J ends lost 0 bases and 2 bases respectively, with 11 bases between them. Germline V lookup: CDR1 SEHNR, CDR2 FQNEAQ (reference sequence). Here the CDR3 DNA reads TGTGCCAGCAGCTTAGCGATGGAGCGCCCTGGGGCCAACGTCCTGACTTTC. It encodes CASSLAMERPGANVLTF.

In regard to this clonotype: Sequence at one end of the junction differs from germline and may be a read error. The chain employs TRBV4-1 and TRBJ1-1, with 7 bases matching TRBD1. The CDR3 spans 15 residues. Germline V gene sequence: CDR1 MGHRA, CDR2 YSYEKL. The DNA for the CDR3 is TGCGCCGGCAGCCAAGCCGACAGGGTGGGCACTGAAGCTTTCTTT. It specifies CAGSQADRVGTEAFF.